This T cell receptor (beta chain) is drawn from a study of blood T cell repertoires in COVID-19. About the research overall: The analysed material was cDNA or gDNA that came from T cells, B-cell-depleted T cells, or PBMCs.

Original analysis: Counts of nucleated cells, estimated from reference gene primer amplification, were obtained. The protocol was immunoSEQ multiplex PCR, while the TCRdb copy is restricted to in-frame clones and leaves out a portion. V, J and clone size reflect that table, while D and trimming were determined from the DNA. The sample includes 400,000 to 450,000 clones, 85% to 90% seen only once; the top ten take 0.7% to 0.85%. Seattle patient enrollment occurred during active infection, with longitudinal follow-up thereafter. V gave up 3 bases and J gave up 2 bases, with 14 bases separating them. This CDR3 has 16 residues. Germline V CDR1 and CDR2: LNHNV, YYDKDF (reference sequence).

This sequence was found in a man younger than 35 with COVID-19, enrolled during active disease. The chain is built from TRBV15 and TRBJ2-4; D is perhaps TRBD2 (5 bases). The sample consisted of peripheral blood. CDR3 amino acids: CATSSRIEGPKNIQYF. The CDR3 coding sequence is TGTGCCACCAGCAGTCGAATTGAGGGCCCCAAAAACATTCAGTACTTC.